A single sample gave rise to the 32 T cell receptor beta chains below, sequenced in a study of regulatory T cells in long-lasting Graves disease. Construction of the TCR beta libraries employed iRepertoire HTBI primers in conjunction with Arm-PCR of CDR3 regions. TCRdb itself ran the multiplex PCR reads through MiXCR, one entry per CDR3 protein. Of about 450,000 distinct CDR3 sequences listed, 16% are singletons. The time point is: newly diagnosed GD, antithyroid drugs for less than 3 months. Extracted RNA from PBMCs served as the source of the TCR library. The data also belong to a second study, concerning T cells in Graves' hyperthyroidism and ophthalmopathy.

The input for sequencing was peripheral blood mononuclear cells (PBMCs), taken at new diagnosis, from a patient treated with antithyroid drugs. All receptors come from a woman in her thirties with Graves disease.

Many counts were recorded for this clonotype. This sequence joins TRBV7-3 and TRBJ2-7; 7 positions match TRBD1. Germline V lookup: CDR1 SGHTA, CDR2 FQGTGA. This CDR3 is built from 15 residues. J lost 2 bases, V lost 5 bases, and 9 bases had no gene match. The CDR3 is CASSLSGGSAYEQYF. In DNA, the CDR3 is TGTGCCAGCAGCCTCTCAGGGGGATCGGCCTACGAGCAGTACTTC. The whole variable domain, filled in from reference TRBV7-3 and TRBJ2-7, reads GAGVSQTPSNKVTEKGKYVELRCDPISGHTALYWYRQSLGQGPEFLIYFQGTGAADDSGLPNDRFFAVRPEGSVSTLKIQRTERGDSAVYLCASSLSGGSAYEQYFGPGTRLTVT.

This sequence joins TRBV11-3 and TRBJ1-6, with D tentatively TRBD1 (6 bases). Deletions cut 0 bases from V and 8 bases from J, with 11 bases between. The CDR3 is 15 amino acids. Germline lookup yields CDR1 SGHNT and CDR2 YENEEA. The CDR3 spells CASSLDRGAHSPLHF. The CDR3 bases are TGTGCCAGCAGCTTAGATCGGGGGGCGCATTCACCCCTCCACTTT.

This clonotype has just a few counts. The rearrangement links TRBV25-1 to TRBJ2-3; no reliable D call. The ends were cut back, 1 base at V and 5 bases at J, with 7 bases in the middle. The CDR3 is 13 residues long. Germline CDR1 is MGHDK and CDR2 is SYGVNS. CDR3 loop: CASSEWQKDTQYF. The CDR3 bases are TGTGCCAGCAGTGAATGGCAGAAAGATACGCAGTATTTT.

The gene calls are TRBV18 and TRBJ2-5; unclear D gene. V was trimmed by 2 bases and J by 6 bases, leaving 13 bases between them. The CDR3 has 14 residues. CDR1 is KGHSH, CDR2 LQKENI, per germline. The CDR3 loop is CASSPGEVEKTQYF. CDR3 bases: TGTGCCAGCTCACCAGGCGAAGTTGAAAAGACCCAGTACTTC.

This clonotype was observed many times. J is TRBJ2-7 and V is TRBV20-1, with TRBD1 as a possible D gene (6 bases). The CDR3 is 12 amino acids. With 6 bases removed from V and 5 bases from J, the gap between germline ends came to 14 bases. The V gene's germline CDR1 is DFQATT and CDR2 SNEGSKA (reference sequence). The CDR3 reads CSAPGQKNEQYF. As DNA, the CDR3 is TGCAGTGCCCCGGGACAAAAAAACGAGCAGTACTTC.

This clonotype was counted ten times or more. The chain employs TRBV7-9 and TRBJ2-7, with TRBD2 matching 14 bases. V was clipped by 4 bases and J by 2 bases; unmatched bases: 13. The CDR3 length is 19 residues. Germline-derived CDR1 and CDR2 are SEHNR and FQNEAQ (reference sequence). The CDR3: CASSYRLAGGPRTTYEQYF. The CDR3 DNA sequence: TGTGCCAGCAGCTACCGACTAGCGGGAGGGCCTAGAACAACCTACGAGCAGTACTTC. Full variable domain (outside the CDR3, taken from reference TRBV7-9 and TRBJ2-7): DTGVSQNPRHKITKRGQNVTFRCDPISEHNRLYWYRQTLGQGPEFLTYFQNEAQLEKSRLLSDRFSAERPKGSFSTLEIQRTEQGDSAMYLCASSYRLAGGPRTTYEQYFGPGTRLTVT.

This clonotype occurred many times. This rearrangement joins TRBV2 to TRBJ1-1, with D possibly being TRBD1 (6 bases). The CDR3 is 14 residues long. Trimming pared 5 bases from V and 7 bases from J, leaving 17 bases between. The germline V gene has CDR1 SNHLY and CDR2 FYNNEI. The CDR3 coding sequence is TGTGCCAGCAGTAGGGACAAGCTCCGGTTTGAAGCTTTCTTT. Translating gives CASSRDKLRFEAFF.

The J gene is TRBJ2-1, the V gene TRBV7-6; 14 positions agree with TRBD2. Germline V gene lookup returns CDR1 SGHVS and CDR2 FNYEAQ. The CDR3 covers 18 residues. Trimming cost V 4 bases and J 10 bases; bases outside gene matches: 15. CDR3 protein: CASSYQPAGLAGEWEQFF. Here the CDR3 DNA reads TGTGCCAGCAGCTACCAACCGGCGGGACTAGCGGGAGAGTGGGAGCAGTTCTTC.

In its sample, this clonotype was seen many times. The J gene is TRBJ2-4, the V gene TRBV6-2 or TRBV6-3, with a possible D match to TRBD2 (6 bases). The CDR3 runs 14 residues. CDR1 MNHEY and CDR2 SVGEGT come from the germline V gene. V lost 0 bases to trimming and J lost 5 bases, with 8 bases between them. CDR3 loop: CASSYSRGENIQYF. The CDR3 nucleotides are TGTGCCAGCAGTTACTCGCGGGGTGAAAACATTCAGTACTTC.

This clonotype has just a few counts. The rearrangement links TRBV7-2 to TRBJ2-1; D gene ambiguous. Germline CDR1 SGHTA, CDR2 FQGNSA. With 8 bases removed from V and 5 bases from J, the gap between germline ends came to 16 bases. The length of the CDR3 is 14 residues. The CDR3 spells CASDEGSPNNEQFF. CDR3 nucleotides: TGTGCCAGCGACGAAGGGTCCCCCAACAATGAGCAGTTCTTC.

This clonotype appeared many times. V and J are TRBV20-1 and TRBJ2-1; D unclear. Germline V CDR1 and CDR2: DFQATT, SNEGSKA (reference sequence). The CDR3 extends over 15 amino acids. Trimming removed 3 bases from V and 0 bases from J, with 12 bases in between. As DNA, the CDR3 is TGCAGTGCTAGCCAAGGCTCAAGCTCCTACAATGAGCAGTTCTTC. This codes for CSASQGSSSYNEQFF.

J is TRBJ2-2 and V is TRBV2; D could derive from TRBD1 or TRBD2 (5 bases each). Germline CDR1 reads SNHLY; CDR2 reads FYNNEI. Trimming cost V 6 bases and J 5 bases, with 22 bases left between them. The CDR3 totals 17 residues. The chain's CDR3 is CASRSDRQRGETGELFF. The DNA for the CDR3 is TGTGCCAGCAGGTCGGACCGGCAAAGAGGGGAGACCGGGGAGCTGTTTTTT.

This clonotype was recorded many times. The chain employs TRBV28 and TRBJ1-3; D unclear. The germline V gene encodes CDR1 MDHEN and CDR2 SYDVKM. Trimming took 8 bases from V and 0 from J, leaving 11 bases between them. The CDR3 spans 14 residues. CDR3 sequence: CASRDIHSGNTIYF. The CDR3 DNA sequence: TGTGCCAGCCGTGACATCCACTCTGGAAACACCATATATTTT.

This clonotype was seen many times. V usage is TRBV28 and J usage is TRBJ1-4; a possible D gene is TRBD1 (6 bases). Germline assignment: CDR1 MDHEN and CDR2 SYDVKM. The CDR3 has 16 residues. V lost 7 bases and J lost 6, with 21 bases in between. CDR3 DNA sequence: TGTGCCAGCACCTCACCGGTAGGACAGACCCATGAAAAACTGTTTTTT. Protein: CASTSPVGQTHEKLFF.

This clonotype was seen ten or more times. The V call is TRBV18, the J call TRBJ1-1, with TRBD1 identical over 8 bases. Trimming cost V 0 bases and J 5 bases; bases outside gene matches: 5. CDR3 size: 15 residues. Germline V gene data show CDR1 as KGHSH and CDR2 as LQKENI. In DNA, the CDR3 is TGTGCCAGCTCACCACCGGACAGGGTGGAAACTGAAGCTTTCTTT. Amino acid sequence: CASSPPDRVETEAFF.

In this sample, this clonotype turned up many times. J is TRBJ2-6 and V is TRBV27; 9 bases map to TRBD1. The germline CDR1 and CDR2 sequences are MNHEY and SMNVEV (reference sequence). This CDR3 region has 17 residues. Trimming removed 7 bases from V and 1 base from J; junction bases left unmatched: 8. The CDR3 reads CASTYTGGASGANVLTF. CDR3 coding DNA: TGTGCCAGCACTTATACAGGGGGCGCTTCTGGGGCCAACGTCCTGACTTTC.

The genes are TRBV7-3 and TRBJ2-2, with 12 nucleotides matching TRBD2. The V and J ends lost 5 bases and 6 bases, in that order; junction bases with no gene match: 10. Germline lookup yields CDR1 SGHTA and CDR2 FQGTGA. The CDR3 consists of 17 residues. The CDR3 sequence is CASSPARTSGNSGELFF. DNA of the CDR3: TGTGCCAGCAGCCCAGCCCGGACTAGCGGGAATTCCGGGGAGCTGTTTTTT. Full variable domain (missing parts from reference TRBV7-3 and TRBJ2-2): GAGVSQTPSNKVTEKGKYVELRCDPISGHTALYWYRQSLGQGPEFLIYFQGTGAADDSGLPNDRFFAVRPEGSVSTLKIQRTERGDSAVYLCASSPARTSGNSGELFFGEGSRLTVL.

In this sample, this clonotype turned up many times. J is TRBJ1-5 and V is TRBV28; 7 bases agree with TRBD1. The germline CDR1 and CDR2 sequences are MDHEN and SYDVKM. This CDR3 is built from 16 residues. Trimming took 6 bases from V and 2 from J; bases not matched to a gene: 10. The CDR3 spells CASSPGGGPGNQPQHF. CDR3 bases: TGTGCCAGCAGCCCAGGGGGGGGACCGGGCAATCAGCCCCAGCATTTT.

The chain links TRBV6-2 or TRBV6-3 to TRBJ1-3, with a weak D call TRBD1 (6 bases). CDR1 and CDR2 from the germline V gene are MNHEY and SVGEGT. V was clipped by 2 bases and J by 4 bases, with 12 bases between them. This CDR3 spans 15 amino acids. The CDR3 is CASSYLQGFGNTIYF. In DNA, the CDR3 is TGTGCCAGCAGTTACCTACAGGGTTTCGGAAACACCATATATTTT.

Turning to this clonotype: A much larger clone differs from this one at a single base, so this may be a read error. V gene TRBV20-1 combines with J gene TRBJ2-7; 7 bases fit TRBD2. This CDR3 comprises 13 residues. V lost 1 base and J lost 7; bases outside the gene matches: 7. The V gene's germline CDR1 is DFQATT and CDR2 SNEGSKA (reference sequence). The CDR3 reads CSARGGRVDEQYF. The CDR3 DNA sequence: TGCAGTGCTAGAGGGGGGAGGGTCGATGAGCAGTACTTC.

For this clonotype: It may be a read error: a sequence one base away is much more abundant. This sequence joins TRBV20-1 and TRBJ1-1; D is possibly TRBD1 (5 bases). The CDR3 consists of 14 residues. Germline V gene data show CDR1 as DFQATT and CDR2 as SNEGSKA (reference sequence). CDR3 sequence (DNA): TGCAGCCCCTACGGGGGGGGAATGAACACTGGAGCTTTCTTT. It specifies CSPYGGGMNTGAFF.

This clonotype was seen at least ten times. The rearrangement uses TRBV29-1 and TRBJ1-5; D is perhaps TRBD1 (6 bases). Germline V gene sequence: CDR1 SQVTM, CDR2 ANQGSEA. This CDR3 has 12 amino acids. V was shortened by 7 bases and J by 3 bases, with 10 bases between the two germline ends. CDR3 region: CSAGQSNQPQHF. The CDR3 DNA reads as TGCAGCGCCGGACAGTCCAATCAGCCCCAGCATTTT.

The table lists this clonotype with a few counts. The V and J genes are TRBV7-9 and TRBJ1-3; D is unresolved. V was cut by 5 bases and J by 0 bases, with 11 bases left in between. The V gene's germline CDR1 is SEHNR and CDR2 FQNEAQ (reference sequence). The CDR3 has 15 amino acids. For the CDR3, the DNA is TGTGCCAGCAGCCTCAGGTCCCCCTCTGGAAACACCATATATTTT. It encodes CASSLRSPSGNTIYF.

This clonotype appeared a single time. The chain carries TRBV27 and TRBJ1-1; no definite D call. The CDR3 covers 13 residues. CDR1 is MNHEY and CDR2 is SMNVEV in the germline V gene (reference sequence). V was trimmed by 2 bases and J by 1 base, leaving 5 bases between them. The CDR3 protein is CASSLQTNTEAFF. CDR3 in DNA: TGTGCCAGCAGTTTACAGACGAACACTGAAGCTTTCTTT.

The chain couples TRBV7-9 to TRBJ2-1; D is possibly TRBD2 (5 bases). Trimming removed 8 bases from V and 7 bases from J, with 18 bases in between. The germline V gene encodes CDR1 SEHNR and CDR2 FQNEAQ (reference sequence). The CDR3 runs 14 residues. As DNA, the CDR3 is TGTGCCAGCGCCCTACCGGGATATGGAAATGAGCAGTTCTTC. Translation: CASALPGYGNEQFF.

This clonotype came up a few times. This sequence may be a read error, since a much larger clone differs from it by one base. The J gene is TRBJ2-7, the V gene TRBV11-2, with 9 bases fitting TRBD1. Trimming removed 3 bases from V and 5 bases from J; junction bases left unmatched: 11. There are 16 residues in the CDR3. Germline CDR1 reads SGHAT; CDR2 reads FQNNGV. This chain's CDR3 is CASSLGDRDRVDEQYF. DNA of the CDR3: TGTGCCAGCAGCTTGGGGGACCGGGACAGGGTCGACGAGCAGTACTTC.

CDR3 bases: TGTGCCAGCAGTACTCTCGGGACAGTCTACGAGCAGTACTTC. Translated, it gives CASSTLGTVYEQYF. The V and J genes are TRBV6-2 or TRBV6-3 and TRBJ2-7; 7 bases line up with TRBD1. The CDR3 covers 14 residues. CDR1 is MNHEY and CDR2 is SVGEGT in the germline V gene. Germline trimming cut 5 bases from V and 3 bases from J; bases unmatched to any gene: 7.

This clonotype was detected many times. The chain joins TRBV7-3 to TRBJ2-1; D may be TRBD1 or TRBD2 (5 bases each). CDR3 size: 13 residues. Trimming cost V 5 bases and J 5 bases, with 10 bases left between them. In germline, CDR1 is SGHTA, CDR2 FQGTGA. CDR3 nucleotides: TGTGCCAGCAGCCAGGGACCAAACAATGAGCAGTTCTTC. The encoded protein is CASSQGPNNEQFF.

This clonotype occurred many times. The rearrangement links TRBV27 to TRBJ2-5; 8 bases line up with TRBD1. V dropped 6 bases and J dropped 4; count of bases not matched to a gene: 4. CDR3 length: 13 residues. Germline assignment: CDR1 MNHEY and CDR2 SMNVEV (reference sequence). CDR3 amino acids: CASRPQGAETQYF. The DNA of the CDR3 is TGTGCCAGCAGACCTCAGGGGGCAGAGACCCAGTACTTC.

This clonotype was picked up many times. V gene TRBV12-3 or TRBV12-4 combines with J gene TRBJ2-2; D might be TRBD1 (5 bases). Trimming stripped 2 bases from V and 4 bases from J, with 11 bases between. This CDR3 comprises 15 residues. The CDR3 DNA reads TGTGCCAGCAGTTTACCCCCGCAGGGCACCGGGGAGCTGTTTTTT. Translating it yields CASSLPPQGTGELFF.

The V call is TRBV5-1, the J call TRBJ1-3, with D possibly matching TRBD1 (6 bases). This CDR3 is built from 16 residues. V shed 1 base and J shed 1 base, with 12 bases lying between them. Germline V gene lookup returns CDR1 SGHRS and CDR2 YFSETQ. CDR3 region: CASSLKDQGSGNTIYF. The CDR3 nucleotides read TGCGCCAGCAGCTTGAAGGATCAGGGGTCTGGAAACACCATATATTTT. Drawing the rest from reference TRBV5-1 and TRBJ1-3, the complete variable domain is KAGVTQTPRYLIKTRGQQVTLSCSPISGHRSVSWYQQTPGQGLQFLFEYFSETQRNKGNFPGRFSGRQFSNSRSEMNVSTLELGDSALYLCASSLKDQGSGNTIYFGEGSWLTVV.

This clonotype has more than one count but fewer than ten. CDR3 DNA: TGCGCCAGCAGCCAAGAACGGGAGACGAACGAGCAGTACTTC. Residues: CASSQERETNEQYF. This chain uses TRBV4-1 with TRBJ2-7, with a tentative D call TRBD2 (6 bases). Trimming stripped 0 bases from V and 5 bases from J, with 11 bases between. Germline V gene data show CDR1 as MGHRA and CDR2 as YSYEKL. CDR3 length: 14 amino acids.